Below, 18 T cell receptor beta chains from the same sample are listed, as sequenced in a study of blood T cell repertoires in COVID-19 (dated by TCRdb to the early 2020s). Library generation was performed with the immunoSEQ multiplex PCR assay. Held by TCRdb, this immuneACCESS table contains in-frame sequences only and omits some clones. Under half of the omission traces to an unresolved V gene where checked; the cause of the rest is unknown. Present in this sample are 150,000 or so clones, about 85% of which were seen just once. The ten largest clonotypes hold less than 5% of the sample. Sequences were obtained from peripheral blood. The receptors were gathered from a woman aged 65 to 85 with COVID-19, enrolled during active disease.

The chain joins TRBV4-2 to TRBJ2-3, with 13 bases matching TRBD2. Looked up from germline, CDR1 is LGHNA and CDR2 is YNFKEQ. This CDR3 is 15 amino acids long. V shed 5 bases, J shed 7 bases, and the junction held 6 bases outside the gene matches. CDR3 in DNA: TGTGCCAGCAGCGTACTAGCGGGGGGGCCAAATACGCAGTATTTT. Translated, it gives CASSVLAGGPNTQYF.

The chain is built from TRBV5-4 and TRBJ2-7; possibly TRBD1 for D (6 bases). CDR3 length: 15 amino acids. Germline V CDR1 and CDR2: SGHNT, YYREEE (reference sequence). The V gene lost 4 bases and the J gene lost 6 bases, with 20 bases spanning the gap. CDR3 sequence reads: CASSQEVRGTSEQYF. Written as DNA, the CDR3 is TGTGCCAGCAGCCAGGAGGTCAGGGGAACGTCCGAGCAGTACTTC.

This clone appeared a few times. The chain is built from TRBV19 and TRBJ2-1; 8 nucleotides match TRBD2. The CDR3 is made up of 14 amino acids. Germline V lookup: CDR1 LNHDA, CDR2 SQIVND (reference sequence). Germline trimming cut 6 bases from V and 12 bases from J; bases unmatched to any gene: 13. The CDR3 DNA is TGTGCCAGTAGAATGGGACTAGGACTGCAGGGGCAGTTCTTC. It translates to CASRMGLGLQGQFF.

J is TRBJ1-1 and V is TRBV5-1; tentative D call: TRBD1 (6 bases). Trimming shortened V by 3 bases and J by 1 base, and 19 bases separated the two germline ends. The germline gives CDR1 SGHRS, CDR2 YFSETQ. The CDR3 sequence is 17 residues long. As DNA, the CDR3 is TGCGCCAGCAGCTCGGAAACAGGGAGCCTCTCGAACACTGAAGCTTTCTTT. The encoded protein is CASSSETGSLSNTEAFF.

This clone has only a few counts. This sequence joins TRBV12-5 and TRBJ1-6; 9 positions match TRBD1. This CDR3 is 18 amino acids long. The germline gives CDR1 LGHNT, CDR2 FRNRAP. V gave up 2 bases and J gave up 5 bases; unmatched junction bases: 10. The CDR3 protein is CASGLPLIQGADNSPLHF. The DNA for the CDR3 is TGTGCTAGTGGTTTGCCACTGATACAGGGGGCGGATAATTCACCCCTCCACTTT. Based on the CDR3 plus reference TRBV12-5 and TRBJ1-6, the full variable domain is DARVTQTPRHKVTEMGQEVTMRCQPILGHNTVFWYRQTMMQGLELLAYFRNRAPLDDSGMPKDRFSAEMPDATLATLKIQPSEPRDSAVYFCASGLPLIQGADNSPLHFGNGTRLTVT.

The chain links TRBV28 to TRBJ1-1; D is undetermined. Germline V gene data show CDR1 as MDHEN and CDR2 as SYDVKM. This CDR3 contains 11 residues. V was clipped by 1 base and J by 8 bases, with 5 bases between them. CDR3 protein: CASSLYREAFF. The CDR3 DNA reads TGTGCCAGCAGTTTATACAGAGAAGCTTTCTTT.

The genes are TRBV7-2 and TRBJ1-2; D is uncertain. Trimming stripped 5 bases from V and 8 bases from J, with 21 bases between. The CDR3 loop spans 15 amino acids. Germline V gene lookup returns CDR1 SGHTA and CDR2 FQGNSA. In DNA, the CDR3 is TGTGCCAGCAGCGTGAGGCCCGACCAAATATCCGGCTACACCTTC. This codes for CASSVRPDQISGYTF.

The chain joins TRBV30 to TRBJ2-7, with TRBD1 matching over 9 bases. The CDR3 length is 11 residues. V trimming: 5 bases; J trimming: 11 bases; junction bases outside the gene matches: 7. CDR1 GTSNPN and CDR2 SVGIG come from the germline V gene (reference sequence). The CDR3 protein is CAWGTGGGEYF. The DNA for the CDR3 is TGTGCCTGGGGAACAGGGGGCGGCGAGTACTTC.

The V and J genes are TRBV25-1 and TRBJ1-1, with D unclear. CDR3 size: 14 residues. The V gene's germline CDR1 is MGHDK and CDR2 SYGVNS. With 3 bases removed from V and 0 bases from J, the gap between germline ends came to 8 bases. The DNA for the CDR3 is TGTGCCAGCAGTGAGTGGAGCATGAACACTGAAGCTTTCTTT. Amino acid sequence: CASSEWSMNTEAFF.

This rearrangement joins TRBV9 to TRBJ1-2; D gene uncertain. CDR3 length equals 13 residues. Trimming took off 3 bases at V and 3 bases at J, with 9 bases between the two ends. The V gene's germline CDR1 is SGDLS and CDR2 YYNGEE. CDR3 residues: CASSAMVDYGYTF. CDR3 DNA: TGTGCCAGCAGCGCGATGGTAGACTATGGCTACACCTTC.

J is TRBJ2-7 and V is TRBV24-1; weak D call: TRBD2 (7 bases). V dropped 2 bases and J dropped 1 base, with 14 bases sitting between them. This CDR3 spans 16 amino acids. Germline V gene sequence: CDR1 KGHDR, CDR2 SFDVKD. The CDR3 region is CATSDWGGRRSYEQYF. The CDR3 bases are TGTGCCACCAGTGATTGGGGGGGGCGAAGATCCTACGAGCAGTACTTC.

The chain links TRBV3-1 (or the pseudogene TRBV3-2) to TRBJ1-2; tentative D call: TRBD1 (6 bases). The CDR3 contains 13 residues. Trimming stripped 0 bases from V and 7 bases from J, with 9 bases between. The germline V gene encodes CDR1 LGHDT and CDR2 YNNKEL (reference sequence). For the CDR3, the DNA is TGTGCCAGCAGCCAAGAAAGGGGGTTTGGCTACACCTTC. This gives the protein CASSQERGFGYTF.

CDR3 region: CASSASGGADADTQYF. The CDR3, as DNA: TGTGCCAGCAGCGCGAGCGGGGGGGCGGACGCAGATACGCAGTATTTT. This sequence joins TRBV9 and TRBJ2-3; TRBD2 aligns across 10 bases. V dropped 3 bases and J dropped 4; count of bases not matched to a gene: 8. This CDR3 comprises 16 residues. The V gene's germline CDR1 is SGDLS and CDR2 YYNGEE.

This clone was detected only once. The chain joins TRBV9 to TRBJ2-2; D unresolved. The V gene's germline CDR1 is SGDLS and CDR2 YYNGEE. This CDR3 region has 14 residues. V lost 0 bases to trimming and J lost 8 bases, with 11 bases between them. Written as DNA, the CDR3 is TGTGCCAGCAGCGTAGGGGTGGGCCTAGGGGAGCTGTTTTTT. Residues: CASSVGVGLGELFF. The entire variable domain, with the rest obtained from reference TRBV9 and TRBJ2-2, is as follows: DSGVTQTPKHLITATGQRVTLRCSPRSGDLSVYWYQQSLDQGLQFLIQYYNGEERAKGNILERFSAQQFPDLHSELNLSSLELGDSALYFCASSVGVGLGELFFGEGSRLTVL.

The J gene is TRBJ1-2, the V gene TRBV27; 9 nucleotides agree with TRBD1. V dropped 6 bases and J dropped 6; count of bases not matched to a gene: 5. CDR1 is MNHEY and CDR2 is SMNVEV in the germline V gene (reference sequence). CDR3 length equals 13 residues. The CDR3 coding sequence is TGTGCCAGCAGGCTGGACAGGGGTCATGGCTACACCTTC. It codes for CASRLDRGHGYTF.

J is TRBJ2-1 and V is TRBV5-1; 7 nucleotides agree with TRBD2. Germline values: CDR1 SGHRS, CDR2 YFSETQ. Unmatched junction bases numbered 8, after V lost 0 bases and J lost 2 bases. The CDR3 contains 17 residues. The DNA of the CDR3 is TGCGCCAGCAGCTTGGCCTTGGGGGGGTGGACCTACAATGAGCAGTTCTTC. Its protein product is CASSLALGGWTYNEQFF.

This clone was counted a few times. CDR3 in DNA: TGCGCCAGCAAGGAGGACACTGAAGCTTTCTTT. It specifies CASKEDTEAFF. The rearrangement uses TRBV5-1 and TRBJ1-1, with D unresolved. Trimming pared 6 bases from V and 3 bases from J, leaving 6 bases between. The CDR3 consists of 11 residues. Germline V gene lookup returns CDR1 SGHRS and CDR2 YFSETQ.

The CDR3 sequence is CASSLGGEQFF. Here the CDR3 DNA reads TGTGCCAGCAGCTTAGGCGGGGAGCAGTTCTTC. The J gene is TRBJ2-1, the V gene TRBV7-9, with D possibly matching TRBD2 (5 bases). In germline, CDR1 is SEHNR, CDR2 FQNEAQ (reference sequence). This CDR3 is built from 11 residues. Trimming pared 1 base from V and 10 bases from J, leaving 5 bases between. Full variable domain (outside the CDR3, taken from reference TRBV7-9 and TRBJ2-1): DTGVSQNPRHKITKRGQNVTFRCDPISEHNRLYWYRQTLGQGPEFLTYFQNEAQLEKSRLLSDRFSAERPKGSFSTLEIQRTEQGDSAMYLCASSLGGEQFFGPGTRLTVL.